This entry concerns a single TCR beta chain. Antigen specificity is unknown. The protocol was immunoSEQ multiplex PCR, while the TCRdb copy is restricted to in-frame clones and leaves out a portion. The data show approximately 44,000 clones, approximately 67% seen once. This entry comes from a study of PD-1 blockade in classical Hodgkin lymphoma. Per germline, CDR1 GTSNPN and CDR2 SVGIG (reference sequence). V trimming: 8 bases; J trimming: 5 bases; junction bases outside the gene matches: 7. This CDR3 has 14 amino acids. Time point specified: cycle 4 day 1 (C4D1), after more than 5 weeks of nivolumab. Every patient experienced relapse after autologous stem cell transplantation, and brentuximab vedotin exposure varied. General study points: Healthy donors reportedly exceeded newly diagnosed patients in baseline TCR diversity. Significant TCR diversity gains by C4D1 occurred in CD4+ but not CD8+ cells.

This TCR derives from a human donor with classical Hodgkin lymphoma. Source: peripheral blood mononuclear cells (PBMCs), taken before the fourth cycle of nivolumab. The rearrangement joins TRBV30 to TRBJ2-1, with 12 bases matching TRBD2. Here the CDR3 reads CARSLAGGHNEQFF. The CDR3, as DNA: TGTGCCCGAAGTCTAGCGGGGGGGCACAATGAGCAGTTCTTC.